These T cell receptor beta chains were read from a single sample in a study of CD8 T cells in ankylosing spondylitis. TCRdb re-analysed the 5' RACE reads in MiXCR, keeping a single row per CDR3 protein. The sample lists approximately 290,000 distinct CDR3 sequences, less than 25% seen once, with about 3.7% in the top ten. The sequenced material came from blood, either unsorted or a sorted T cell fraction (not recorded which). Source of these receptors: a female donor with ankylosing spondylitis or in good health (not recorded which). Both conserved end residues are part of each CDR3. The order of the fields is clone size, V gene, J gene, D gene, CDR3 DNA, CDR3 protein. The D gene is left open where the match is weak. Clone size is shown for a subset of rows, as once, few, many or a class of expanded clone.

size: few; V: TRBV6-5; J: TRBJ2-2; D: NA; DNA: TGTGCCAGCAGTTACTCGACGTCCGCGAGCACCGGGGAGCTGTTTTTT; CDR3: CASSYSTSASTGELFF
size: few; V: TRBV29-1; J: TRBJ2-1; D: TRBD2; DNA: TGCAGCGCAATTGAGCGGGAGGGGTTTCACAATGAGCAGTTCTTC; CDR3: CSAIEREGFHNEQFF
size: few; V: TRBV5-1; J: TRBJ2-7; D: NA; DNA: TGCGCCAGCAGCAACCCGACGACCTACGAGCAGTACTTC; CDR3: CASSNPTTYEQYF
size: few; V: TRBV15; J: TRBJ2-5; D: TRBD2; DNA: TGTGCCACCAGCAGAGGGGGACCTAGCGGGAAGGAGACCCAGTACTTC; CDR3: CATSRGGPSGKETQYF
size: NA; V: TRBV7-2; J: TRBJ2-2; D: TRBD2; DNA: TGTGCCAGCAGCACCATAGCGGGAGGCGCCGGGGAGCTGTTTTTT; CDR3: CASSTIAGGAGELFF
size: NA; V: TRBV12-3/TRBV12-4; J: TRBJ2-7; D: TRBD2; DNA: TGTGCCAGCAGTCTAGCGGGATTAACTTACGAGCAGTACTTC; CDR3: CASSLAGLTYEQYF
size: NA; V: TRBV12-3/TRBV12-4; J: TRBJ2-3; D: TRBD1; DNA: TGTGCCAGCAGTGTGACAGGGGGTCTCACAGATACGCAGTATTTT; CDR3: CASSVTGGLTDTQYF
size: NA; V: TRBV20-1; J: TRBJ2-7; D: NA; DNA: TGCAGTGCGATGTTTCTTTACGAGCAGTACTTC; CDR3: CSAMFLYEQYF
size: NA; V: TRBV6-7; J: TRBJ2-1; D: NA; DNA: TGTGCCAGCAGTCGCAAGCCGTTCTTC; CDR3: CASSRKPFF
size: many; V: TRBV4-3; J: TRBJ1-2; D: NA; DNA: TGCGCCAGCAGCCGAGGGTCCCTAAATGGCTACACCTTC; CDR3: CASSRGSLNGYTF
size: many; V: TRBV12-3/TRBV12-4; J: TRBJ2-1; D: TRBD2; DNA: TGTGCCAGCAGTTTGGGGTGGCGGGAGCTGGTAAGGGAGCAGTTCTTC; CDR3: CASSLGWRELVREQFF
size: NA; V: TRBV11-2; J: TRBJ2-5; D: NA; DNA: TGTGCCAGCAGCTCCGTAGTGGGAGAGACCCAGTACTTC; CDR3: CASSSVVGETQYF
size: NA; V: TRBV13; J: TRBJ1-1; D: NA; DNA: TGTGCCAGCAGCCTCCCGGGGGCTGAAGCTTTCTTT; CDR3: CASSLPGAEAFF
size: few; V: TRBV29-1; J: TRBJ2-1; D: NA; DNA: TGCAGCGTACCTTACAGCTACAATGAGCAGTTCTTC; CDR3: CSVPYSYNEQFF
size: few; V: TRBV18; J: TRBJ2-3; D: TRBD2; DNA: TGTGCCAGCTCACCGAGTGGATCTCCTGCGGGAGGGCCGGGCCCAGATACGCAGTATTTT; CDR3: CASSPSGSPAGGPGPDTQYF
size: many; V: TRBV5-1; J: TRBJ2-3; D: NA; DNA: TGCGCCAGCAGCTTGGAGCGCCCCTTCACAGATACGCAGTATTTT; CDR3: CASSLERPFTDTQYF
size: once; V: TRBV7-8; J: TRBJ2-3; D: NA; DNA: TGTGCCAGCAGCTTCCTTCACTCGCGGGCGACCCAGGGGTTGGATACGCAGTATTTT; CDR3: CASSFLHSRATQGLDTQYF
size: few; V: TRBV11-2; J: TRBJ2-4; D: NA; DNA: TGTGCCAGCAGCAAGGTGTTGAACATTCAGTACTTC; CDR3: CASSKVLNIQYF
size: NA; V: TRBV28; J: TRBJ2-1; D: NA; DNA: TGTGCCAGCGGGGGAGCGGTACTACATGAGCAGTTCTTC; CDR3: CASGGAVLHEQFF
size: few; V: TRBV20-1; J: TRBJ2-3; D: TRBD2; DNA: TGCAGTGCGCAGACTAGCGTCGACTCGACAGATACGCAGTATTTT; CDR3: CSAQTSVDSTDTQYF
size: many; V: TRBV4-3; J: TRBJ2-7; D: TRBD1; DNA: TGCGCCAGCAGCCCTAGGACAGGGCGCGAGCAGTACTTC; CDR3: CASSPRTGREQYF
size: NA; V: TRBV20-1; J: TRBJ2-1; D: TRBD2; DNA: TGCAGTGCTAGAGATCTCCTAGAACTAGCGGGAGGCGGCAATGAGCAGTTCTTC; CDR3: CSARDLLELAGGGNEQFF
size: few; V: TRBV18; J: TRBJ1-1; D: TRBD1; DNA: TGTGCCAGCTCACCCAGGGACAGCTTGAACACTGAAGCTTTCTTT; CDR3: CASSPRDSLNTEAFF
size: many; V: TRBV12-3/TRBV12-4; J: TRBJ1-1; D: TRBD1; DNA: TGTGCCAGCAGTGGCTCCGGGACAGGGAGAGAAGCTTTCTTT; CDR3: CASSGSGTGREAFF
size: NA; V: TRBV5-5; J: TRBJ2-7; D: TRBD2; DNA: TGTGCCAGCAGCTTGGTGGGACTAGTCGCCTACGAGCAGTACTTC; CDR3: CASSLVGLVAYEQYF
size: few; V: TRBV20-1; J: TRBJ2-5; D: TRBD2; DNA: TGCAGTGCTAGAGACCCTAGCGGTTACCAAGAGACCCAGTACTTC; CDR3: CSARDPSGYQETQYF
size: few; V: TRBV20-1; J: TRBJ2-1; D: TRBD2; DNA: TGCAGTGCTTACTGGCGGGGGGACAATGAGCAGTTCTTC; CDR3: CSAYWRGDNEQFF
size: NA; V: TRBV9; J: TRBJ2-5; D: NA; DNA: TGTGCCAGCAGCGTCGGGATAGGTCAAGAGACCCAGTACTTC; CDR3: CASSVGIGQETQYF
size: NA; V: TRBV18; J: TRBJ2-3; D: NA; DNA: TGTGCCAGCTCACCACCAGTTCTAGTGGATACGCAGTATTTT; CDR3: CASSPPVLVDTQYF
size: NA; V: TRBV10-3; J: TRBJ1-5; D: TRBD1; DNA: TGTGCCACCCAAGACAGGGATCAGCCCCAGCATTTT; CDR3: CATQDRDQPQHF
size: few; V: TRBV2; J: TRBJ2-7; D: NA; DNA: TGTGCCAGCAGTGAAACCCCGGGGAGAGGGTTCGAGCAGTACTTC; CDR3: CASSETPGRGFEQYF
size: many; V: TRBV7-2; J: TRBJ2-7; D: NA; DNA: TGTGCCAGCAGCTTAGGGCCCACCGGGGCCTACGAGCAGTACTTC; CDR3: CASSLGPTGAYEQYF
size: NA; V: TRBV14; J: TRBJ2-1; D: NA; DNA: TGTGCCAGCAGCCCCGACCTGTACAATGAGCAGTTCTTC; CDR3: CASSPDLYNEQFF
size: many; V: TRBV24-1; J: TRBJ2-1; D: NA; DNA: TGTGCCACCAGTGACTCCCAGGTCGGGAATGAGCAGTTCTTC; CDR3: CATSDSQVGNEQFF
size: few; V: TRBV6-5; J: TRBJ1-5; D: TRBD1; DNA: TGTGCCAGCAGATATCAGGGGGTTCATCAGCCCCAGCATTTT; CDR3: CASRYQGVHQPQHF
size: few; V: TRBV20-1; J: TRBJ2-5; D: NA; DNA: TGCAGTGCTAGATCCCAAAGGTGGACAGGGAGGGAAGAGACCCAGTACTTC; CDR3: CSARSQRWTGREETQYF
size: NA; V: TRBV7-8; J: TRBJ2-3; D: NA; DNA: TGTGCCAGCAGCTGGGGGACTCCCGGAGATACGCAGTATTTT; CDR3: CASSWGTPGDTQYF
size: NA; V: TRBV27; J: TRBJ1-2; D: NA; DNA: TGTGCCAGCAGCCCACCTGGGCTCGGGGAAGGCTACACCTTC; CDR3: CASSPPGLGEGYTF
size: NA; V: TRBV18; J: TRBJ2-1; D: NA; DNA: TGTGCCAGCTCACCAGAAGGGCAGGGGTCGTATGAGCAGTTCTTC; CDR3: CASSPEGQGSYEQFF
size: NA; V: TRBV12-3/TRBV12-4; J: TRBJ1-2; D: NA; DNA: TGTGCCAGCAGTCCCCAGGAGGGGAGCTACACCTTC; CDR3: CASSPQEGSYTF
size: NA; V: TRBV30; J: TRBJ2-3; D: TRBD1; DNA: TGTGCCTGGAGTAGGGACAGGGAAACAGATACGCAGTATTTT; CDR3: CAWSRDRETDTQYF
size: NA; V: TRBV4-3; J: TRBJ2-1; D: TRBD1; DNA: TGCGCCAGCAGCCAAGAAAGGGACAGATACAATGAGCAGTTCTTC; CDR3: CASSQERDRYNEQFF
size: many; V: TRBV20-1; J: TRBJ2-2; D: NA; DNA: TGCAGTGCTAGAGCAGGGGCGGTGAACACCGGGGAGCTGTTTTTT; CDR3: CSARAGAVNTGELFF
size: NA; V: TRBV5-1; J: TRBJ2-1; D: TRBD1; DNA: TGCGCCAGCACCGTAGGGGGCCGCCCGAATTACAATGAGCAGTTCTTC; CDR3: CASTVGGRPNYNEQFF
size: few; V: TRBV20-1; J: TRBJ2-7; D: NA; DNA: TGCAGTGCTATTGACCCGGGACTTCGGGTCTACGAGCAGTACTTC; CDR3: CSAIDPGLRVYEQYF
size: NA; V: TRBV10-3; J: TRBJ2-7; D: TRBD1; DNA: TGTGCCATCAGTGGGGGACAGGGGGTCGAGCAGTACTTC; CDR3: CAISGGQGVEQYF
size: NA; V: TRBV6-1; J: TRBJ2-2; D: TRBD1; DNA: TGTGCCAGCAGCCGACAGGGGAACACCGGGGAGCTGTTTTTT; CDR3: CASSRQGNTGELFF
size: few; V: TRBV3-1; J: TRBJ1-6; D: NA; DNA: TGTGCCAGCAGCACCACCACCGGGCCTAATTCACCCCTCCACTTT; CDR3: CASSTTTGPNSPLHF
size: many; V: TRBV4-3; J: TRBJ1-5; D: NA; DNA: TGCGCCAGCAGCCAAGGACACAGCAATCAGCCCCAGCATTTT; CDR3: CASSQGHSNQPQHF
size: few; V: TRBV24-1; J: TRBJ2-7; D: NA; DNA: TGTGCCACCAGTGATTCCCACCGACCGCTACTGTACTTC; CDR3: CATSDSHRPLLYF
size: few; V: TRBV5-1; J: TRBJ1-1; D: NA; DNA: TGCGCCAGCAGCTTGGGACACTTGAACACTGAAGCTTTCTTT; CDR3: CASSLGHLNTEAFF
size: few; V: TRBV3-1; J: TRBJ2-5; D: NA; DNA: TGTGCCAGCAGCCATGGACACGGCGCGGAGACCCAGTACTTC; CDR3: CASSHGHGAETQYF
size: many; V: TRBV29-1; J: TRBJ2-2; D: NA; DNA: TGCAGCGTTGAACCACAGAACACCGGGGAGCTGTTTTTT; CDR3: CSVEPQNTGELFF
size: NA; V: TRBV2; J: TRBJ2-1; D: TRBD2; DNA: TGTGCCAGCACAGAAGGGGCTAGCGGGAGGGGGAATGAGCAGTTCTTC; CDR3: CASTEGASGRGNEQFF
size: NA; V: TRBV7-2; J: TRBJ1-1; D: NA; DNA: TGTGCCAGCAGCTTAATCTCGAGGGGGGCTGAAGCTTTCTTT; CDR3: CASSLISRGAEAFF
size: few; V: TRBV20-1; J: TRBJ1-3; D: NA; DNA: TGCAGTGCTGCACAGGGTATTTTCGGAAACACCATATATTTT; CDR3: CSAAQGIFGNTIYF
size: many; V: TRBV28; J: TRBJ2-1; D: NA; DNA: TGTGCCAGCAGTTTCCGAATTGGCAGGGGTGGTGAGCAGTTCTTC; CDR3: CASSFRIGRGGEQFF